The source of this T cell receptor (beta chain) is a study of vaccination and CD4 T cells after COVID-19. Whole-study context: Cells were stimulated with overlapping spike peptide pools from SARS-CoV-2, HCoV-NL63, HCoV-OC43 and HCoV-229E.

Regarding the study as a whole: The rise in median SARS-CoV-2-reactive clonotypes, from approximately 23 to 38, was not significant.

Cultured CD4+ T-cell DNA underwent Oncomine TCR Beta short-read sequencing. In this case, cultured CD4+ T cells provided the extracted genomic DNA. TCRdb reprocessed the PCR reads via MiXCR and lists one record per CDR3 protein. The sample yields around 25,000 distinct CDR3 sequences, roughly 29% seen once. As to time point: late sampling 161 to 241 days after vaccination in three convalescent patients. This sample's treatment: approximately nine-day PBMC culture with coronavirus spike peptide pools or control peptides (ViraFEST assay). ViraFEST relied on peptide pools to expand antigen-specific T cells; the TCRs were sequenced afterward. The V end was cut by 2 bases, the J end by 0 bases, with 17 bases between. CDR1 DFQATT and CDR2 SNEGSKA come from the germline V gene (reference sequence). The CDR3 is made up of 16 amino acids. This clonotype was counted between two and nine times. Antigen: not known.

The receptor comes from a human donor who had recovered from COVID-19. The chain employs TRBV20-1 and TRBJ2-7; D might be TRBD1 or TRBD2, each matching 5 bases. Sequenced here: CD4+ T cells from blood, cultured in vitro, sampled about 7 months after SARS-CoV-2 vaccination. In nucleotides, the CDR3 is TGCAGTGCTAGAATGCGGATAGGTGGGACCTCCTACGAGCAGTACTTC. Amino acid sequence: CSARMRIGGTSYEQYF.